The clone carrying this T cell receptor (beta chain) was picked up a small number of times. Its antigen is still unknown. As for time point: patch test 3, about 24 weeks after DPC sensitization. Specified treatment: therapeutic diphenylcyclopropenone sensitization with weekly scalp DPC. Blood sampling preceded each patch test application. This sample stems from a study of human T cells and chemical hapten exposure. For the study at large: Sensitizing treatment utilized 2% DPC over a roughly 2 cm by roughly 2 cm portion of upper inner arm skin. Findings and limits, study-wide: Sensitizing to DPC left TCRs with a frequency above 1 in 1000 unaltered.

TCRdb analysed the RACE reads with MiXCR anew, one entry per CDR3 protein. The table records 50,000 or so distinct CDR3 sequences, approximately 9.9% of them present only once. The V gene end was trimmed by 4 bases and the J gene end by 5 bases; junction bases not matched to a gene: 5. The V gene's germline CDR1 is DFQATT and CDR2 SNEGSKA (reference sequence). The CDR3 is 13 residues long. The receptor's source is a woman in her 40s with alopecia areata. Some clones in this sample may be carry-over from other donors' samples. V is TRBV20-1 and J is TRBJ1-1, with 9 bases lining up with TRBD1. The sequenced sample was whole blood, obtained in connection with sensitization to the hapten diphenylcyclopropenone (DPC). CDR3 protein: CSANRGQGTEAFF. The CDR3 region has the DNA TGCAGTGCTAACAGGGGGCAGGGGACTGAAGCTTTCTTT.